This T cell receptor beta chain emerged from a study of neoadjuvant anti-PD-1 for oral cavity cancer. About the study: Patients mostly received three to four biweekly nivolumab doses at 3 mg/kg before surgery.

Time point given: after neoadjuvant nivolumab, at surgical resection. These newly diagnosed stage II-IVA oral cavity squamous cell carcinoma patients had no prior systemic or radiation treatment. Points on this clone: The antigen is not known.

CDR1 MNHNS and CDR2 SASEGT come from the germline V gene. The CDR3 runs to 15 residues. V was clipped by 2 bases and J by 3 bases, with 14 bases between them. Some clones are missing from TCRdb's copy, which holds only in-frame ones; the method was immunoSEQ multiplex PCR. The data contain some 14,000 clones, nearly 70% of them seen just once; the ten biggest clones take up approximately 2.9%. Whole-study results and caveats: Higher pretreatment Treg/Th17 ratios tracked higher pretreatment blood clonality.

This receptor was identified in a person between 40 and 85 years old with oral cavity squamous cell carcinoma. The starting material was PBMCs, obtained after nivolumab (anti-PD-1) treatment. J is TRBJ2-7 and V is TRBV6-1, with D possibly TRBD2 on 5 matching bases. The CDR3 sequence: CASSEISRTYYEQYF. In DNA, the CDR3 is TGTGCCAGCAGTGAAATTTCCCGGACTTACTACGAGCAGTACTTC.